The T cell receptor beta chain under discussion was sequenced for a study of STAT3 mutations in large granular lymphocyte leukemia. General study results and limits: Every T-cell large granular lymphocyte leukemia patient had at least one immunodominant TCR beta clonotype. All newly emerging clones after therapy were STAT3 wild type.

Germline loops: CDR1 MNHEY, CDR2 SMNVEV (reference sequence). CDR3 length: 15 residues. Losses at the gene ends were 6 bases for V and 4 bases for J; bases not matched to a gene: 6. Comment on this clone: Its target is unknown.

Only in-frame clones appear in the TCRdb table, and some are missing; sequencing was by immunoSEQ multiplex PCR. The sample holds 20,000 or so clones, 80% to 95% seen once. Sequencing was done on a sample of peripheral blood mononuclear cells. The receptor comes from a man between 60 and 75 years old with T-cell large granular lymphocyte leukemia. Some clones in this sample may be carry-over from other donors' samples. The V gene is TRBV27, the J gene TRBJ1-6; 7 bases are a match to TRBD1. CDR3 amino acids: CASRQDREYNSPLHF. In DNA, the CDR3 is TGTGCCAGCAGACAAGACAGGGAATATAATTCACCCCTCCACTTT.